One sample yielded the 19 T cell receptor beta chains listed below, sequenced in a study of blood T cell repertoires in COVID-19. Repertoires were generated with immunoSEQ multiplex PCR, while TCRdb's copy carries only in-frame clones and drops some. This table holds around 100,000 clones, about four fifths found once. Input material: peripheral blood. All receptors come from a man at least 80 years old with COVID-19, enrolled during active disease.

This chain links TRBV19 with TRBJ2-5, with 7 bases fitting TRBD2. The CDR3 loop spans 16 amino acids. V gave up 5 bases and J gave up 5 bases; unmatched junction bases: 14. Per germline, CDR1 LNHDA and CDR2 SQIVND (reference sequence). The DNA for the CDR3 is TGTGCCAGTAGTCCGCTGACTGGCGGGGGAGGGGAGACCCAGTACTTC. As protein: CASSPLTGGGGETQYF.

The J gene is TRBJ2-7, the V gene TRBV5-1; 7 bases are a match to TRBD1. Germline-derived CDR1 and CDR2 are SGHRS and YFSETQ. The length of the CDR3 is 15 residues. V was clipped by 4 bases and J by 4 bases; unmatched bases: 11. The CDR3 sequence: CASSVLGTAAYEQYF. As DNA, the CDR3 is TGCGCCAGCAGCGTTCTTGGGACAGCAGCTTACGAGCAGTACTTC.

The chain has TRBV5-1 and TRBJ2-5; 9 nucleotides match TRBD2. The CDR3 spans 13 residues. CDR1 is SGHRS, CDR2 YFSETQ, per germline. V gave up 5 bases and J gave up 1 base; unmatched junction bases: 0. CDR3 in amino acids: CASRTSGQETQYF. The CDR3 DNA reads TGCGCCAGCAGGACTAGCGGCCAAGAGACCCAGTACTTC.

This clone was seen a single time. The CDR3 DNA reads TGTGCCAGCAGCTTAGAGACAGGGGGTTTTAATCAGCCCCAGCATTTT. Its translation is CASSLETGGFNQPQHF. This chain connects TRBV7-2 to TRBJ1-5; 9 bases line up with TRBD1. The CDR3 totals 16 residues. The trim removed 1 base at V and 4 bases at J, leaving 5 bases unmatched. Germline assignment: CDR1 SGHTA and CDR2 FQGNSA.

This clone has a handful of counts. The gene calls are TRBV10-1 and TRBJ2-7; D gene ambiguous. The CDR3 consists of 14 residues. Trimming left V 0 bases short and J 5 bases short, with 11 bases between. Germline CDR1 WNHNN, CDR2 SYGVQD (reference sequence). CDR3 loop: CASSESARIDEQYF. For the CDR3, the DNA is TGCGCCAGCAGTGAGTCGGCGAGGATCGACGAGCAGTACTTC.

V gene TRBV11-2 combines with J gene TRBJ2-7; TRBD2 matches at 7 bases. Losses at the gene ends were 5 bases for V and 3 bases for J; bases not matched to a gene: 13. CDR1 and CDR2 from the germline V gene are SGHAT and FQNNGV. This CDR3 spans 16 amino acids. CDR3 amino acids: CASSRTAGAGLYEQYF. Written as DNA, the CDR3 is TGTGCCAGCAGCCGGACTGCGGGAGCCGGCCTCTACGAGCAGTACTTC.

This chain links TRBV11-2 with TRBJ1-5, with unresolved D. Germline CDR1 SGHAT, CDR2 FQNNGV. The length of the CDR3 is 16 residues. V was trimmed by 1 base and J by 6 bases, leaving 16 bases between them. The CDR3 nucleotides read TGTGCCAGCAGCTTAGGTTCCGGGTCGGGGATTCAGCCCCAGCATTTT. This codes for CASSLGSGSGIQPQHF.

V is TRBV19 and J is TRBJ1-2; 9 bases agree with TRBD1. This CDR3 contains 15 residues. The germline CDR1 and CDR2 sequences are LNHDA and SQIVND (reference sequence). Trimming removed 4 bases from V and 5 bases from J; junction bases left unmatched: 8. DNA of the CDR3: TGTGCCAGTAGTACCTGGGACAGGGCGGGGTATGGCTACACCTTC. This translates into CASSTWDRAGYGYTF.

This chain connects TRBV9 to TRBJ2-7; weak D call: TRBD2 (7 bases). V shed 3 bases and J shed 2 bases, with 12 bases lying between them. CDR1 is SGDLS and CDR2 is YYNGEE in the germline V gene. The CDR3 has 14 amino acids. The CDR3, as DNA: TGTGCCAGCAGCGCTCGCGGGGGCGCCTACGAGCAGTACTTC. This sequence encodes CASSARGGAYEQYF.

V usage is TRBV3-1 (or the pseudogene TRBV3-2) and J usage is TRBJ1-1, with D possibly TRBD1 on 6 matching bases. This CDR3 region has 16 residues. V lost 1 base to trimming and J lost 1 base, with 13 bases between them. The germline CDR1 and CDR2 sequences are LGHDT and YNNKEL (reference sequence). The CDR3 sequence: CASSQAGQGPNTEAFF. In DNA form, the CDR3 reads TGTGCCAGCAGCCAAGCGGGACAAGGACCGAACACTGAAGCTTTCTTT.

This clone was seen only once. This chain joins TRBV19 and TRBJ1-6; 7 bases map to TRBD1. Germline CDR1 LNHDA, CDR2 SQIVND (reference sequence). V was pared by 5 bases and J by 7 bases, with 2 bases of the junction left unmatched. The CDR3 consists of 13 residues. The CDR3 region is CASSRDSNSPLHF. The CDR3 DNA reads as TGTGCCAGTAGTCGGGACAGCAATTCACCCCTCCACTTT.

CDR3 sequence (DNA): TGTGCCAGCAGCGTAGGGATTGGGGACAGTACCGGAAAACTGTTTTTT. Translated, it gives CASSVGIGDSTGKLFF. This rearrangement joins TRBV9 to TRBJ1-4; 7 bases fit TRBD1. CDR3 length equals 16 residues. The trim removed 0 bases at V and 10 bases at J, leaving 12 bases unmatched. Germline V lookup: CDR1 SGDLS, CDR2 YYNGEE.

The genes are TRBV7-3 and TRBJ1-1; TRBD1 matches 8 bases. The CDR3 totals 13 residues. The J segment lost 3 bases and the V segment lost 4 bases, leaving 1 base of the junction unmatched. Germline V CDR1 and CDR2: SGHTA, FQGTGA. The CDR3 DNA reads TGTGCCAGCAGCTCAGGGGGCGACACTGAAGCTTTCTTT. It translates to CASSSGGDTEAFF. Drawing the rest from reference TRBV7-3 and TRBJ1-1, the complete variable domain is GAGVSQTPSNKVTEKGKYVELRCDPISGHTALYWYRQSLGQGPEFLIYFQGTGAADDSGLPNDRFFAVRPEGSVSTLKIQRTERGDSAVYLCASSSGGDTEAFFGQGTRLTVV.

Only a few counts were recorded for this clone. This chain connects TRBV2 to TRBJ2-5, with TRBD2 identical over 10 bases. V trimming: 8 bases; J trimming: 6 bases; junction bases outside the gene matches: 6. The CDR3 runs 13 residues. Germline CDR1 is SNHLY and CDR2 is FYNNEI. CDR3 protein: CASGSSGGKTQYF. DNA for the CDR3: TGTGCCAGCGGTTCTAGCGGGGGAAAGACCCAGTACTTC.

V gene TRBV4-1 combines with J gene TRBJ2-1; possibly TRBD2 for D (6 bases). V shed 0 bases and J shed 7 bases, with 16 bases lying between them. Germline CDR1 reads MGHRA; CDR2 reads YSYEKL. There are 16 residues in the CDR3. Here the CDR3 reads CASSQDLVRGRNEQFF. The CDR3 nucleotides are TGCGCCAGCAGCCAAGATTTGGTTCGGGGGAGGAATGAGCAGTTCTTC.

The V gene is TRBV21-1, the J gene TRBJ1-1. TRBV21-1 is a pseudogene segment. The CDR3 length is 17 residues. In nucleotides, the CDR3 is TGTGCCAGCAGCAAAGACTTTGTACGGACTGCTAACACTGAAGCTTTCTTT. This gives the protein CASSKDFVRTANTEAFF.

This clone has a single count. The chain carries TRBV11-3 and TRBJ2-1; 14 positions agree with TRBD2. CDR1 is SGHNT and CDR2 is YENEEA in the germline V gene. The V and J ends lost 5 bases and 0 bases, in that order; junction bases with no gene match: 3. The CDR3 spans 17 residues. The CDR3 DNA is TGTGCCAGCAGCCCAGGGACTAGCGGGAGCTCCTACAATGAGCAGTTCTTC. This gives the protein CASSPGTSGSSYNEQFF.

The gene calls are TRBV18 and TRBJ2-7, with D tentatively TRBD1 (5 bases). Between the trimmed V and J ends, which lost 3 bases and 3 bases, there was a span of 12 bases. Germline CDR1 reads KGHSH; CDR2 reads LQKENI. This CDR3 contains 14 residues. DNA of the CDR3: TGTGCCAGCTCACCTCAGGACACCGTCTACGAGCAGTACTTC. It encodes CASSPQDTVYEQYF.

The V gene is TRBV19, the J gene TRBJ1-5, with TRBD1 matching over 7 bases. V trimming: 10 bases; J trimming: 2 bases; junction bases outside the gene matches: 17. CDR1 and CDR2 from the germline V gene are LNHDA and SQIVND (reference sequence). The length of the CDR3 is 17 residues. In nucleotides, the CDR3 is TGTGCCACCCGTTTAGGCAGGGGGAAATACGGCAATCAGCCCCAGCATTTT. This encodes CATRLGRGKYGNQPQHF.